The clone carrying this T cell receptor (beta chain) was seen ten or more times. What it binds is unknown. This record belongs to a study of blood T cells in healthy people across ages. This CDR3 comprises 15 residues. Looked up from germline, CDR1 is LGHNA and CDR2 is YNFKEQ. V was trimmed by 1 base and J by 2 bases, leaving 12 bases between them. Study-wide results and caveats: Shifts in expanded clonotypes may have been confounded by donor CMV status, which was unknown. Older individuals had lower TCR beta diversity per million T cells (the decline was roughly linear).

Primed by a sample-barcoded 5' primer and a J-beta primer mix, a second PCR proceeded for 7 to 11 cycles. One entry per CDR3 protein results from TCRdb running MiXCR on the 5' RACE reads. The repertoire consists of about 640,000 distinct CDR3 sequences, with around 31% occurring once and the leading ten covering 15% to 18%. Sequences were obtained from blood. The genes are TRBV4-2 and TRBJ2-7, with a weak D call TRBD1 (5 bases). This sequence originates from a woman older than 75 in good health. The CDR3 DNA is TGTGCCAGCAGCCAAGTAGGGGCCGACCCCTACGAGCAGTACTTC. This gives the protein CASSQVGADPYEQYF.